The 5 T cell receptor beta chains given below trace back to one sample, sequenced in a study of blood T cell repertoires in COVID-19. This table comes from immunoSEQ multiplex PCR, and its TCRdb copy is limited to in-frame clones, with some not included. Among around 150,000 clones listed, 88% were seen once. Sequencing used PBMCs or T cells enriched from blood (not recorded which). Receptors were obtained from a woman between 50 and 59 years old who had recovered from COVID-19.

This chain joins TRBV6-5 and TRBJ2-1; 9 bases are shared with TRBD2. CDR1 and CDR2 from the germline V gene are MNHEY and SVGAGI. The V and J ends lost 5 bases and 8 bases, in that order; junction bases with no gene match: 10. The CDR3 length is 15 residues. The CDR3 coding sequence is TGTGCCAGCAGTCCCCCGGGACTAGCCTCCGATGAGCAGTTCTTC. This codes for CASSPPGLASDEQFF.

The chain recombines TRBV5-1 with TRBJ1-1, with D unclear. CDR1 is SGHRS and CDR2 is YFSETQ in the germline V gene. The CDR3 loop spans 13 amino acids. V was cut by 0 bases and J by 4 bases, with 7 bases left in between. The CDR3 reads CASSLDGGTEAFF. The CDR3 nucleotides read TGCGCCAGCAGCTTGGACGGAGGCACTGAAGCTTTCTTT.

The genes are TRBV6-5 and TRBJ2-7; 8 nucleotides match TRBD2. The V and J ends lost 0 bases and 5 bases, in that order; junction bases with no gene match: 3. CDR1 is MNHEY and CDR2 is SVGAGI in the germline V gene. This CDR3 region has 14 residues. The CDR3 reads CASSYSSGGHEQYF. CDR3 nucleotide sequence: TGTGCCAGCAGTTACTCGAGCGGGGGCCACGAGCAGTACTTC.

The CDR3 reads CASRGPTGSSYNSPLHF. CDR3 sequence (DNA): TGTGCCAGTAGGGGTCCGACAGGGAGCTCCTATAATTCACCCCTCCACTTT. The chain uses TRBV19 and TRBJ1-6; 7 bases align to TRBD1. Per germline, CDR1 LNHDA and CDR2 SQIVND (reference sequence). Trimming took 6 bases from V and 0 from J; bases not matched to a gene: 8. The CDR3 is 17 residues long.

The chain links TRBV6-1 to TRBJ2-7; possibly TRBD1 for D (5 bases). CDR3 length equals 18 residues. CDR1 is MNHNS and CDR2 is SASEGT in the germline V gene. V dropped 0 bases and J dropped 1 base, with 19 bases sitting between them. CDR3 bases: TGTGCCAGCAGTGAAGCGGAGCTGGGTGGGGCCCAATCCTACGAGCAGTACTTC. Translating it yields CASSEAELGGAQSYEQYF.